This is a list of T cell receptor beta chains from one sample in a study of blood T cells in healthy people across ages. TCRdb recomputed calls from the 5' RACE reads with MiXCR, one row per CDR3 protein. The sample records almost 550,000 distinct CDR3 sequences, less than 25% being singletons. The data also belong to a second study, concerning T cells of mothers and their children.

Sequenced sample: blood. All receptors come from a boy aged 5-17 years in good health. Each CDR3 is given with its conserved first and last residue. Fields, in order: clone size, J gene, V gene, D gene, CDR3 DNA, CDR3 protein. A D gene is named only where the DNA matches it firmly. Clone size is stated in some rows and not others, as once, few, many or a class when expanded.

abundance: NA; j_gene: TRBJ2-2; v_gene: TRBV25-1; d_gene: TRBD2; CDR3nt: TGTGCCAGCAGTTCGCAGCGGGAGGGCCCCACCGGGGAGCTGTTTTTT; CDR3aa: CASSSQREGPTGELFF
abundance: NA; j_gene: TRBJ1-4; v_gene: TRBV12-3/TRBV12-4; d_gene: TRBD1; CDR3nt: TGTGCCAGCAGTCGGGACAGAGCAACTAATGAAAAACTGTTTTTT; CDR3aa: CASSRDRATNEKLFF
abundance: few; j_gene: TRBJ2-5; v_gene: TRBV5-5; d_gene: NA; CDR3nt: TGTGCCAGCAGCTTCGACCCACTAGGATTGGAGACCCAGTACTTC; CDR3aa: CASSFDPLGLETQYF
abundance: NA; j_gene: TRBJ2-5; v_gene: TRBV6-4; d_gene: TRBD2; CDR3nt: TGTGCCAGCAGTGCCTCCCTAGCGGGAGACTACAATGAGCAGTCCTTC; CDR3aa: CASSASLAGDYNEQSF
abundance: few; j_gene: TRBJ1-4; v_gene: TRBV4-3; d_gene: TRBD1; CDR3nt: TGCGCCAGCAGCCAAGAAACCCGGACAGGGGGCGGTGTGAATGAAAAACTGTTTTTT; CDR3aa: CASSQETRTGGGVNEKLFF
abundance: NA; j_gene: TRBJ1-2; v_gene: TRBV7-2; d_gene: TRBD1; CDR3nt: TGTGCCAGCAGCTTACGGACAGGGGAGAACTATGGCTACACCTTC; CDR3aa: CASSLRTGENYGYTF
abundance: NA; j_gene: TRBJ2-1; v_gene: TRBV20-1; d_gene: TRBD2; CDR3nt: TGCAGTGCCCCCGGCTCAGCGGGAGGTTCCTACAATGAGCAGTTCTTC; CDR3aa: CSAPGSAGGSYNEQFF
abundance: NA; j_gene: TRBJ1-4; v_gene: TRBV24-1; d_gene: NA; CDR3nt: TGTGCCACCAGTGATTTACCTTTTACGGAACTGTTTTTT; CDR3aa: CATSDLPFTELFF
abundance: NA; j_gene: TRBJ2-6; v_gene: TRBV7-9; d_gene: NA; CDR3nt: TGTGCCAGCAGCTTAGGGGTGTGGGGGCCTGGGGCCAACGTCCTGACTTTC; CDR3aa: CASSLGVWGPGANVLTF
abundance: few; j_gene: TRBJ1-2; v_gene: TRBV15; d_gene: TRBD1; CDR3nt: TGTGCCACCAGCAGAAGTGAGGACAGGGGGGTTGGCTACACCTTC; CDR3aa: CATSRSEDRGVGYTF
abundance: many; j_gene: TRBJ2-7; v_gene: TRBV7-8; d_gene: NA; CDR3nt: TGTGCCAGCAGCTTAAAGTCAGGGCATATGGCTCTCCCCTACGAGCAGTACTTC; CDR3aa: CASSLKSGHMALPYEQYF
abundance: few; j_gene: TRBJ2-7; v_gene: TRBV4-3; d_gene: NA; CDR3nt: TGCGCCAGCAGCGCAAGCTTGCCCTCCTACGAGCAGTACTTC; CDR3aa: CASSASLPSYEQYF
abundance: few; j_gene: TRBJ1-6; v_gene: TRBV7-8; d_gene: NA; CDR3nt: TGTGCCAGCAGTCAGGTCGTCAGGACGAATTCACCCCTCCACTTT; CDR3aa: CASSQVVRTNSPLHF
abundance: few; j_gene: TRBJ2-5; v_gene: TRBV5-1; d_gene: NA; CDR3nt: TGCGCCAGCAGCTTGATGTCAGGGCAAGAGACCCAGTACTTC; CDR3aa: CASSLMSGQETQYF
abundance: NA; j_gene: TRBJ2-7; v_gene: TRBV18; d_gene: TRBD1; CDR3nt: TGTGCCAGCTCGCCCGTACAGGGGCGCGAGCAGTACTTC; CDR3aa: CASSPVQGREQYF
abundance: NA; j_gene: TRBJ1-2; v_gene: TRBV25-1; d_gene: NA; CDR3nt: TGTGCCAGCAGTGAATATGACGGTGAGGGTGGTGGCTACACCTTC; CDR3aa: CASSEYDGEGGGYTF
abundance: NA; j_gene: TRBJ2-7; v_gene: TRBV12-5; d_gene: NA; CDR3nt: TGTGCTAGTGGTTTGGGGGACCTTTCGGCCTACGAGCAGTACTTC; CDR3aa: CASGLGDLSAYEQYF
abundance: NA; j_gene: TRBJ2-7; v_gene: TRBV20-1; d_gene: TRBD2; CDR3nt: TGCAGTGCTAGAGATATCCTAGCGGGGGCCTACGAGCAGTACTTC; CDR3aa: CSARDILAGAYEQYF
abundance: NA; j_gene: TRBJ2-1; v_gene: TRBV24-1; d_gene: TRBD2; CDR3nt: TGTGCCACCATGACCAGCGGGGGCCCTAATGAGCAGTTCTTC; CDR3aa: CATMTSGGPNEQFF
abundance: NA; j_gene: TRBJ2-7; v_gene: TRBV27; d_gene: NA; CDR3nt: TGTGCCAGCAGTTTAACAGGAAATGGTTACGAGCAGTACTTC; CDR3aa: CASSLTGNGYEQYF
abundance: NA; j_gene: TRBJ2-3; v_gene: TRBV11-2; d_gene: TRBD2; CDR3nt: TGTGCCAGCAGCCTAAATAGCGGGAGGGTAACAGATACGCAGTATTTT; CDR3aa: CASSLNSGRVTDTQYF
abundance: few; j_gene: TRBJ2-7; v_gene: TRBV6-2/TRBV6-3; d_gene: TRBD2; CDR3nt: TGTGCCAGCAGTTATAGCGGGAGGGCCACCTACGAGCAGTACTTC; CDR3aa: CASSYSGRATYEQYF
abundance: many; j_gene: TRBJ2-3; v_gene: TRBV7-9; d_gene: TRBD2; CDR3nt: TGTGCCAGCAGCCGCGGGACTAGCGAAAGCACAGATACGCAGTATTTT; CDR3aa: CASSRGTSESTDTQYF
abundance: NA; j_gene: TRBJ1-1; v_gene: TRBV7-2; d_gene: NA; CDR3nt: TGTGCCGGCAGCTTATTCCCCGTCATGAACACTGAAGCTTTCTTT; CDR3aa: CAGSLFPVMNTEAFF
abundance: NA; j_gene: TRBJ2-7; v_gene: TRBV12-3/TRBV12-4; d_gene: NA; CDR3nt: TGTGCCAGCAGTTTAAATGGCGGGTTCTCCTACGAGCAGTACTTC; CDR3aa: CASSLNGGFSYEQYF
abundance: NA; j_gene: TRBJ2-1; v_gene: TRBV18; d_gene: NA; CDR3nt: TGTGCCAGCACCCCTACTTGGGACAATGAGCAGTTCTTC; CDR3aa: CASTPTWDNEQFF
abundance: few; j_gene: TRBJ1-2; v_gene: TRBV2; d_gene: NA; CDR3nt: TGTGCCAGCAGCGTTACAGAGATCTATGGCTACACCTTC; CDR3aa: CASSVTEIYGYTF
abundance: NA; j_gene: TRBJ2-2; v_gene: TRBV7-2; d_gene: TRBD1; CDR3nt: TGTGCCAGCAGCCTGACCCCGTGGACAGGGACAAACACCGGGGAGCTGTTTTTT; CDR3aa: CASSLTPWTGTNTGELFF
abundance: NA; j_gene: TRBJ2-5; v_gene: TRBV2; d_gene: TRBD2; CDR3nt: TGTGCCAGCAGTTACATAGACAGCGGGGGGGCCTCGGGAGAAGAGACCCAGTACTTC; CDR3aa: CASSYIDSGGASGEETQYF
abundance: NA; j_gene: TRBJ2-7; v_gene: TRBV7-9; d_gene: NA; CDR3nt: TGTGCCAGACCAGAGAAGGACTTCAATGCCTACGAGCAGTACTTC; CDR3aa: CARPEKDFNAYEQYF
abundance: few; j_gene: TRBJ2-2; v_gene: TRBV2; d_gene: NA; CDR3nt: TGTGCCAGCAGTGCGCGGGGCCTGAACACCGGGGAGCTGTTTTTT; CDR3aa: CASSARGLNTGELFF
abundance: many; j_gene: TRBJ2-4; v_gene: TRBV20-1; d_gene: NA; CDR3nt: TGCAGTGCTAGAGACGGCAGCTCCGCCAAAAACATTCAGTACTTC; CDR3aa: CSARDGSSAKNIQYF
abundance: few; j_gene: TRBJ2-5; v_gene: TRBV7-3; d_gene: TRBD2; CDR3nt: TGTGCCAGCAGCGCAACCGGGACTAGCGGGAGTATAGTGGAGACCCAGTACTTC; CDR3aa: CASSATGTSGSIVETQYF
abundance: NA; j_gene: TRBJ2-5; v_gene: TRBV28; d_gene: NA; CDR3nt: TGTGCCAGCAGTTCGGGGGGCGAGGGCCAAGAGACCCAGTACTTC; CDR3aa: CASSSGGEGQETQYF
abundance: few; j_gene: TRBJ2-1; v_gene: TRBV12-5; d_gene: NA; CDR3nt: TGTGCTAGTGGTTTGTCTAGCTCCTACAATGAGCAGTTCTTC; CDR3aa: CASGLSSSYNEQFF
abundance: NA; j_gene: TRBJ2-3; v_gene: TRBV6-6; d_gene: TRBD2; CDR3nt: TGTGCCAGCAGCATCGGGACTAACAGATTCACAGATACGCAGTATTTT; CDR3aa: CASSIGTNRFTDTQYF
abundance: NA; j_gene: TRBJ1-4; v_gene: TRBV4-3; d_gene: NA; CDR3nt: TGCGCCAGCAGCCAAGAGGGCCCAGGGGTTGCAACTAATGAAAAACTGTTTTTT; CDR3aa: CASSQEGPGVATNEKLFF
abundance: NA; j_gene: TRBJ2-3; v_gene: TRBV11-2; d_gene: NA; CDR3nt: TGTGCCAGCAGCCCTTCGAGCGGCTTTGGCACAGATACGCAGTATTTT; CDR3aa: CASSPSSGFGTDTQYF
abundance: NA; j_gene: TRBJ2-7; v_gene: TRBV29-1; d_gene: NA; CDR3nt: TGCAGCGCCGCTGTGTCAGGGGTCGACGAGCAGTACTTC; CDR3aa: CSAAVSGVDEQYF
abundance: few; j_gene: TRBJ2-7; v_gene: TRBV15; d_gene: NA; CDR3nt: TGTGCCACCAGCAGAGATCAGGACGAGCAGTACTTC; CDR3aa: CATSRDQDEQYF
abundance: few; j_gene: TRBJ2-5; v_gene: TRBV4-1; d_gene: NA; CDR3nt: TGCGCCAGCAGCCAGGGGGACTCCCCCAGACAAGAGACCCAGTACTTC; CDR3aa: CASSQGDSPRQETQYF
abundance: few; j_gene: TRBJ2-7; v_gene: TRBV18; d_gene: NA; CDR3nt: TGTGCCAGCTCACCCCAGGGAAACTCCTACGAGCAGTACTTC; CDR3aa: CASSPQGNSYEQYF
abundance: NA; j_gene: TRBJ2-5; v_gene: TRBV7-2; d_gene: NA; CDR3nt: TGTGCCAGCAGCCCGACCCAAAGGGTAGAGACCCAGTACTTC; CDR3aa: CASSPTQRVETQYF
abundance: NA; j_gene: TRBJ2-2; v_gene: TRBV28; d_gene: NA; CDR3nt: TGTGCCGCCATGGGACCTACAGGGAACACCGGGGAGCTGTTTTTT; CDR3aa: CAAMGPTGNTGELFF
abundance: NA; j_gene: TRBJ2-5; v_gene: TRBV4-3; d_gene: NA; CDR3nt: TGCGCCAGCAGCCAAGAAAGCGAGGGGACCCAGTACTTC; CDR3aa: CASSQESEGTQYF
abundance: NA; j_gene: TRBJ2-4; v_gene: TRBV6-2/TRBV6-3; d_gene: NA; CDR3nt: TGTGCCAGCAGTTATCCGAATCTAGCCAAAAACATTCAGTACTTC; CDR3aa: CASSYPNLAKNIQYF
abundance: few; j_gene: TRBJ1-1; v_gene: TRBV11-2; d_gene: NA; CDR3nt: TGTGCCAGCAGCTTAGATAAAGCTTTCTTT; CDR3aa: CASSLDKAFF
abundance: NA; j_gene: TRBJ2-5; v_gene: TRBV5-1; d_gene: NA; CDR3nt: TGCGTCAGCAGCTTGGAGCAAGAGACCCAGTACTTC; CDR3aa: CVSSLEQETQYF
abundance: NA; j_gene: TRBJ2-7; v_gene: TRBV10-3; d_gene: NA; CDR3nt: TGTGCCATCAGTGAGTCCGGGGCTGGGTCCTACGAGCAGTACTTC; CDR3aa: CAISESGAGSYEQYF
abundance: few; j_gene: TRBJ1-4; v_gene: TRBV7-9; d_gene: NA; CDR3nt: TGTGCCAGCAGCCCCGAAGTGGACGTGGAAAAACTGTTTTTT; CDR3aa: CASSPEVDVEKLFF
abundance: few; j_gene: TRBJ2-5; v_gene: TRBV7-2; d_gene: NA; CDR3nt: TGTGCCAGCAGCTCCGACGGTTCTAGGGAGACCCAGTACTTC; CDR3aa: CASSSDGSRETQYF
abundance: once; j_gene: TRBJ1-1; v_gene: TRBV7-2; d_gene: NA; CDR3nt: TGTGCCAGCAGCTTAGTCGGAGGGACCCATGAAGCTTTCTTT; CDR3aa: CASSLVGGTHEAFF
abundance: few; j_gene: TRBJ2-7; v_gene: TRBV15; d_gene: TRBD2; CDR3nt: TGTGCCACCAGCAGACCGACTAGCATCTACGAGCAGTACTTC; CDR3aa: CATSRPTSIYEQYF
abundance: few; j_gene: TRBJ2-2; v_gene: TRBV27; d_gene: TRBD2; CDR3nt: TGTGCCAGCAGTTTCCTAGCGGGAGACTCTAACACCGGGGAGCTGTTTTTT; CDR3aa: CASSFLAGDSNTGELFF
abundance: NA; j_gene: TRBJ2-5; v_gene: TRBV18; d_gene: NA; CDR3nt: TGTGCCAGCTCAGCACACAACCAAGAGACCCAGTACTTC; CDR3aa: CASSAHNQETQYF
abundance: few; j_gene: TRBJ2-7; v_gene: TRBV12-3/TRBV12-4; d_gene: NA; CDR3nt: TGTGCCAGCAGTTTTGGGGCGACCGGCCACGAGCAGTACTTC; CDR3aa: CASSFGATGHEQYF
abundance: few; j_gene: TRBJ2-7; v_gene: TRBV28; d_gene: NA; CDR3nt: TGTGCAGCAACCGGGACACCTTCCTACGAGCAGTACTTC; CDR3aa: CAATGTPSYEQYF
abundance: NA; j_gene: TRBJ2-5; v_gene: TRBV5-1; d_gene: NA; CDR3nt: TGCGCCAGCAGCTCTCAGGGAGGGACCCAGTACTTC; CDR3aa: CASSSQGGTQYF
abundance: NA; j_gene: TRBJ1-2; v_gene: TRBV29-1; d_gene: NA; CDR3nt: TGCAGCGCTAACTATGGCTACACCTTC; CDR3aa: CSANYGYTF
abundance: NA; j_gene: TRBJ2-7; v_gene: TRBV7-3; d_gene: NA; CDR3nt: TGTGCCAGCAGCTTAAAGGGGCAATACGAGCAGTACTTC; CDR3aa: CASSLKGQYEQYF